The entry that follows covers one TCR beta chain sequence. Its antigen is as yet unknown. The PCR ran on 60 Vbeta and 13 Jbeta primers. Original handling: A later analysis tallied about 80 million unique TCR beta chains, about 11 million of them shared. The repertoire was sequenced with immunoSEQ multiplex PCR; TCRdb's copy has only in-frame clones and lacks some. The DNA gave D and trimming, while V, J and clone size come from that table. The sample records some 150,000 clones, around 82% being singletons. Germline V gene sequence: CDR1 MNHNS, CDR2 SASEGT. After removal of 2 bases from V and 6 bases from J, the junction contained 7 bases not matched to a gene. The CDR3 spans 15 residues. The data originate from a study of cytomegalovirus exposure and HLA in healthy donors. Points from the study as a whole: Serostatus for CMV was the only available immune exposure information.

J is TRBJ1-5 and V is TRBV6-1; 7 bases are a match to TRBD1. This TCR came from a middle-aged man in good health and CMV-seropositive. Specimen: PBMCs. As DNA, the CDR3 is TGTGCCAGCAGTGAACGACAGGGTAGCGTTCAGCCCCAGCATTTT. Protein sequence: CASSERQGSVQPQHF.